Below, one T cell receptor beta chain is given with its context. Random hexamers served to reverse transcribe roughly 0.5 to 1 ug RNA. Amplification of the TCR beta CDR3 was carried out by immunoSEQ multiplex PCR, which spanned a total of 54 Vbeta and 13 Jbeta segments. Using its own MiXCR run on the immunoSEQ multiplex PCR reads, TCRdb lists one record per CDR3 protein. This table has some 150,000 distinct CDR3 sequences, approximately 96% appearing once. The TEMRA cells underwent FACS enrichment, while the CD8+ and CD4+ T cells underwent negative isolation. This entry comes from a study of CD8 T cells in Susac syndrome. V was trimmed by 6 bases and J by 10 bases, leaving 9 bases between them. Germline V gene lookup returns CDR1 LGHNT and CDR2 FRNRAP. The CDR3 length is 11 residues.

The chain uses TRBV12-5 and TRBJ2-2, with D possibly called TRBD1 or TRBD2 (5 bases each). This sequence was found in a human donor with multiple sclerosis. Sequenced input: CD8+ T cells from PBMCs. The CDR3 coding sequence is TGTGCTAGTGGGGGACCAGTGGAGCTGTTTTTT. Its translation: CASGGPVELFF.